This TCR beta chain comes out of a study of breast tumors, draining lymph nodes, adjacent tissues. Study-wide points: Data only fit, rather than demonstrated, lymph node origin of most tumor T cells.

MiXCR was run by TCRdb on the multiplex PCR reads, yielding one entry per CDR3 protein. The sample yields 150,000 to 200,000 distinct CDR3 sequences, approximately 30% seen once. Axillary draining lymph nodes of breast cancer patients supplied the node samples. As to this clonotype: The antigen is not known.

The receptor was derived from a female donor with breast cancer. Some clones in this sample may be carry-over from other donors' samples. The source material was axillary lymph node tissue.

The CDR3 is CASSAGSGTGANQPQHF. Written as DNA, the CDR3 is TGCGCCAGCAGCGCCGGGTCCGGGACAGGGGCCAATCAGCCCCAGCATTTT. V and J are TRBV5-1 and TRBJ1-5; TRBD1 matches at 10 bases. The CDR3 length is 17 residues. CDR1 and CDR2 (germline): SGHRS, YFSETQ. Trimming at V came to 4 bases and at J to 3 bases, leaving 10 bases not matched to a gene. The variable domain in full, completed from reference TRBV5-1 and TRBJ1-5, reads KAGVTQTPRYLIKTRGQQVTLSCSPISGHRSVSWYQQTPGQGLQFLFEYFSETQRNKGNFPGRFSGRQFSNSRSEMNVSTLELGDSALYLCASSAGSGTGANQPQHFGDGTRLSIL.